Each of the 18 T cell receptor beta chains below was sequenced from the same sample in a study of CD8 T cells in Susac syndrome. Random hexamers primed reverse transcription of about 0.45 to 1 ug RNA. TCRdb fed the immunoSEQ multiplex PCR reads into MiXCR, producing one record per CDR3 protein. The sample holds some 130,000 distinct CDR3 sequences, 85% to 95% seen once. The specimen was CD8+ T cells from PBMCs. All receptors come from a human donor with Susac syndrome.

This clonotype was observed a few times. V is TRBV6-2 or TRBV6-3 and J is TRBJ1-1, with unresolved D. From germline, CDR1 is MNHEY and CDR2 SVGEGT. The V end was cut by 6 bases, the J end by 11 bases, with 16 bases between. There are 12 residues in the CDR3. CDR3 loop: CASRSSSLGAFF. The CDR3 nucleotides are TGTGCCAGCAGGAGCAGCTCCCTCGGGGCTTTCTTT.

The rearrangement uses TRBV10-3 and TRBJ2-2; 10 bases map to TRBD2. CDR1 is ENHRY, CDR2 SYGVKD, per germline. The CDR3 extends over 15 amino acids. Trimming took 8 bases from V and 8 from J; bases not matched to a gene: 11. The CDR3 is CAIGMTSGSLGELFF. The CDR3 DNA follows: TGTGCCATCGGTATGACTAGCGGGTCTCTGGGGGAGCTGTTTTTT.

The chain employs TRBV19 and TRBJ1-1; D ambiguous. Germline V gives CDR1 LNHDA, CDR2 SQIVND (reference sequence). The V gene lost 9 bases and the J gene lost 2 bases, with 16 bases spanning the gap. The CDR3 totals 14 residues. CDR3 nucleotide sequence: TGTGCCAGCAAAATTGGTTTGCCCAACACTGAAGCTTTCTTT. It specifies CASKIGLPNTEAFF.

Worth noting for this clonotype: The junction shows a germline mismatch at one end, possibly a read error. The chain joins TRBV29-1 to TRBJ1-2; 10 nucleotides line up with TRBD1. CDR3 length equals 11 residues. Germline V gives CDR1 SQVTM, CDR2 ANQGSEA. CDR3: CSVQDRGRQAF. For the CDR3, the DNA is TGCAGCGTCCAAGACAGGGGGCGCCAGGCCTTC.

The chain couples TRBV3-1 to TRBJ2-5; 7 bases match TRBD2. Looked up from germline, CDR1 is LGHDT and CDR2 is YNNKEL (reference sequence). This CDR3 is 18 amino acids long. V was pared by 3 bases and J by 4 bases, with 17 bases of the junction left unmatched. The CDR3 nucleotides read TGTGCCAGCAGCCAGAGAGGAAGGGAGGGCAGGTTGGGAGAGACCCAGTACTTC. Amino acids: CASSQRGREGRLGETQYF.

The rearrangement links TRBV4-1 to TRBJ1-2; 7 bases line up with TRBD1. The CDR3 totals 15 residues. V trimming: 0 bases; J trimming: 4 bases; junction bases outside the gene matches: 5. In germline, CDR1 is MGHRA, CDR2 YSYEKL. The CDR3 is CASSQDAGGTYGYTF. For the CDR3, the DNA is TGCGCCAGCAGCCAAGATGCAGGGGGAACCTATGGCTACACCTTC.

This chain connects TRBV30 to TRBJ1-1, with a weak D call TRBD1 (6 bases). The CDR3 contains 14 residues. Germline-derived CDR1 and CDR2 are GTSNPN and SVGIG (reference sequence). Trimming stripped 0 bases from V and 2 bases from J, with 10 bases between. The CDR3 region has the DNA TGTGCCTGGAGTGTCCAGGGGTCCAACACTGAAGCTTTCTTT. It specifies CAWSVQGSNTEAFF.

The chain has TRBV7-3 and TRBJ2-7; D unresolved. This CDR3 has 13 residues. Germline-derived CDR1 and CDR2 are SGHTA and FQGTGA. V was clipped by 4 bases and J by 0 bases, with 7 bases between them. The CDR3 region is CASSWGSSYEQYF. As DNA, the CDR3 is TGTGCCAGCAGCTGGGGTAGCTCCTACGAGCAGTACTTC.

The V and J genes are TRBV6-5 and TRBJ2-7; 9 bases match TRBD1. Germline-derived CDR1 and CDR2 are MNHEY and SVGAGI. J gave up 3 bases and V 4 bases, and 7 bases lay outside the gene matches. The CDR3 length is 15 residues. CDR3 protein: CASSWGTGTYYEQYF. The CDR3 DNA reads TGTGCCAGCAGTTGGGGGACAGGGACTTACTACGAGCAGTACTTC.

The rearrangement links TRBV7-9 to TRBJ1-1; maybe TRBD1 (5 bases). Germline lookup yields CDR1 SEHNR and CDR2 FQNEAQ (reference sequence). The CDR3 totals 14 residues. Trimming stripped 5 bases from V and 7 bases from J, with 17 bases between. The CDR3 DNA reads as TGTGCCAGCAGCCCACTGGGGGGTTTGGATGAAGCTTTCTTT. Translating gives CASSPLGGLDEAFF.

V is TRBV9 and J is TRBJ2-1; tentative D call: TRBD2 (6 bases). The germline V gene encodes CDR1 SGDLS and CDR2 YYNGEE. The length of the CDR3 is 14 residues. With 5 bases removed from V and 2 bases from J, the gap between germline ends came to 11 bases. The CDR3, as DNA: TGTGCCAGCAGTCTCGGAGGGCCCTACAATGAGCAGTTCTTC. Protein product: CASSLGGPYNEQFF.

CDR3 sequence (DNA): TGCAGTGGACTCGAGGAGGGGCGCAATCAGCCCCAGCATTTT. Protein sequence: CSGLEEGRNQPQHF. The rearrangement joins TRBV20-1 to TRBJ1-5; TRBD1 is a possible D gene (5 bases). Between the trimmed V and J ends, which lost 7 bases and 2 bases, there was a span of 15 bases. CDR3 length equals 14 residues. CDR1 is DFQATT and CDR2 is SNEGSKA in the germline V gene (reference sequence).

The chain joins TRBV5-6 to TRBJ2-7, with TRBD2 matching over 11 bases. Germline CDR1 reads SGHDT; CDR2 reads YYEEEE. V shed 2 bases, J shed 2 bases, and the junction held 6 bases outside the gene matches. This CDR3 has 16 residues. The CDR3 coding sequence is TGTGCCAGCAGCTTCCTGACTAGCGGGAACACCTACGAGCAGTACTTC. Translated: CASSFLTSGNTYEQYF.

DNA for the CDR3: TGTGCCAGCAGTTACGCAGGGGACCAAGCTTTCTTT. This gives the protein CASSYAGDQAFF. V gene TRBV6-6 combines with J gene TRBJ1-1; D perhaps matches TRBD1 (6 bases). There are 12 residues in the CDR3. Trimming removed 2 bases from V and 9 bases from J, with 10 bases in between. Germline lookup yields CDR1 MNHNY and CDR2 SVGAGI (reference sequence).

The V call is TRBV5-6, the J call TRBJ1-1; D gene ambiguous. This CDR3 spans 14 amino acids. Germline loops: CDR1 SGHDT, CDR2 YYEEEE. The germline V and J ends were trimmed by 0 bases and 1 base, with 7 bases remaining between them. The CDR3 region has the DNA TGTGCCAGCAGCTTGGGAGTAACGAACACTGAAGCTTTCTTT. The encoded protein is CASSLGVTNTEAFF.

The CDR3 spells CASSVYGALGQPQHF. CDR3 coding DNA: TGTGCCAGCAGCGTATACGGGGCGCTAGGTCAGCCCCAGCATTTT. The rearrangement uses TRBV9 and TRBJ1-5; a weak D match, TRBD1 (5 bases). CDR1 and CDR2 (germline): SGDLS, YYNGEE. The CDR3 consists of 15 residues. V lost 1 base and J lost 6, with 14 bases in between.

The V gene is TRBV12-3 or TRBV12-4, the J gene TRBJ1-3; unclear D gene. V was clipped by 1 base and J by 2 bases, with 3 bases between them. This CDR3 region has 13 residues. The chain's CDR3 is CASSLVPGNTIYF. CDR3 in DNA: TGTGCCAGCAGTTTAGTCCCTGGAAACACCATATATTTT.

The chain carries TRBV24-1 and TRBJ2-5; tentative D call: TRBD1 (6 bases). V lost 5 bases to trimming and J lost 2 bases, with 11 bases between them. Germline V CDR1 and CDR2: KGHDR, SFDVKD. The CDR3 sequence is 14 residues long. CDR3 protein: CATSGGGQQETQYF. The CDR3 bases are TGTGCCACCAGTGGGGGCGGACAGCAAGAGACCCAGTACTTC.